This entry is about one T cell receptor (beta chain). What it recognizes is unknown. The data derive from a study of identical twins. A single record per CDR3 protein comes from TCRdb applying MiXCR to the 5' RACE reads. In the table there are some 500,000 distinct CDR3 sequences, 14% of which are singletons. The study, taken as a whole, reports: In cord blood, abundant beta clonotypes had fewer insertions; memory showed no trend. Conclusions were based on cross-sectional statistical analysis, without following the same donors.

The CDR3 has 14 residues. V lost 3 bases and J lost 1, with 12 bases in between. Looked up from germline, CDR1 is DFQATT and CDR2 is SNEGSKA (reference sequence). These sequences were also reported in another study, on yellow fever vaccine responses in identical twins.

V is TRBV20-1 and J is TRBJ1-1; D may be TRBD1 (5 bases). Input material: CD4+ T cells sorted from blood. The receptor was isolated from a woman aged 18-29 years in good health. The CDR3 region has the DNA TGCAGTGCTAGGGGGCTTGGACCGAACACTGAAGCTTTCTTT. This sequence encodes CSARGLGPNTEAFF.